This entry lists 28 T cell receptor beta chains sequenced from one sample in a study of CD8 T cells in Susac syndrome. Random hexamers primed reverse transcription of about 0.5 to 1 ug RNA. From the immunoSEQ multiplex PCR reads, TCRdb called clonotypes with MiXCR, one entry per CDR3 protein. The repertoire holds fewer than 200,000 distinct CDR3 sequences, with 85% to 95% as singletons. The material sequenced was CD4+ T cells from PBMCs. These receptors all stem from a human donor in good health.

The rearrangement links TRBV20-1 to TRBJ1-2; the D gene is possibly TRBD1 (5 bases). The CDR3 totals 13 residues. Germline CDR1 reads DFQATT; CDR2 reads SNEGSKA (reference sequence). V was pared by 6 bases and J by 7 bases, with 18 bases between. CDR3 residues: CSASPGGLGGYTF. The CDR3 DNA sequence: TGCAGTGCCAGTCCCGGGGGGTTGGGTGGCTACACCTTC.

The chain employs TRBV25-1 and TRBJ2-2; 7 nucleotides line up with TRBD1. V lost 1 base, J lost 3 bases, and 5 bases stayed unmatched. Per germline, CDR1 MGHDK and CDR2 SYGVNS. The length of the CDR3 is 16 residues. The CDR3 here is CASSEWGRGYTGELFF. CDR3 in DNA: TGTGCCAGCAGTGAATGGGGCAGGGGGTACACCGGGGAGCTGTTTTTT.

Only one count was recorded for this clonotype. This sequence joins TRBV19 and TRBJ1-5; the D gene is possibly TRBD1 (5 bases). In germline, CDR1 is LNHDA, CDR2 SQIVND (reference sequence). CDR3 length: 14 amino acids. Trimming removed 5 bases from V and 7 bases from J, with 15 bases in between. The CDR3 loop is CASSVQGWGQPQHF. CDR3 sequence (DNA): TGTGCCAGTAGTGTCCAAGGTTGGGGGCAGCCCCAGCATTTT.

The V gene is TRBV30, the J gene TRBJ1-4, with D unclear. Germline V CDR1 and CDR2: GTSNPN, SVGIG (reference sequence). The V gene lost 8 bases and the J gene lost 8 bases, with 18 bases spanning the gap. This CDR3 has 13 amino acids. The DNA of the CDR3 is TGTGCCCTGGAGTGGGCAGGTCGGGAAAAACTGTTTTTT. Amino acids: CALEWAGREKLFF.

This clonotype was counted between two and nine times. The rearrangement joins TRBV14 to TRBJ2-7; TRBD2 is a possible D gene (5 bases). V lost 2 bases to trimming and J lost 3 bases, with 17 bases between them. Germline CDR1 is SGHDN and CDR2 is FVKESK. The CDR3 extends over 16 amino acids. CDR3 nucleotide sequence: TGTGCCAGCAGCCAAAGCTCGGGATATTCCTTCTACGAGCAGTACGTC. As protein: CASSQSSGYSFYEQYV.

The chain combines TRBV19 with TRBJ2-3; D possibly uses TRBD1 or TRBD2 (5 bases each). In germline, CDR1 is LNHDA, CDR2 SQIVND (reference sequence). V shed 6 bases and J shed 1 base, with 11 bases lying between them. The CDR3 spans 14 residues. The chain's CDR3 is CASSLGERTDTQYF. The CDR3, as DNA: TGTGCCAGTAGCCTGGGGGAGCGCACAGATACGCAGTATTTT.

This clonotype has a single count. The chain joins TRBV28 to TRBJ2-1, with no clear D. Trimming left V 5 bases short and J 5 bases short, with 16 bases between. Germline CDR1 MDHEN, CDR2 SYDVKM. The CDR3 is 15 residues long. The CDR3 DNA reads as TGTGCCAGCAGTGTACCAGGAACGGGCAACAATGAGCAGTTCTTC. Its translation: CASSVPGTGNNEQFF. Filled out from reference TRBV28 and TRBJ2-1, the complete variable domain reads DVKVTQSSRYLVKRTGEKVFLECVQDMDHENMFWYRQDPGLGLRLIYFSYDVKMKEKGDIPEGYSVSREKKERFSLILESASTNQTSMYLCASSVPGTGNNEQFFGPGTRLTVL.

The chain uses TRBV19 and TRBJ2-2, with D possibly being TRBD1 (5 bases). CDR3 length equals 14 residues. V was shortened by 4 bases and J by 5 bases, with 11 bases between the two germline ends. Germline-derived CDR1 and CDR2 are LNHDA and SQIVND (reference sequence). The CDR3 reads CASSTTQGTGELFF. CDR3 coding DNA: TGTGCCAGTAGTACAACCCAGGGAACCGGGGAGCTGTTTTTT. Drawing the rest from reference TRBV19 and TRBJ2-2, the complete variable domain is DGGITQSPKYLFRKEGQNVTLSCEQNLNHDAMYWYRQDPGQGLRLIYYSQIVNDFQKGDIAEGYSVSREKKESFPLTVTSAQKNPTAFYLCASSTTQGTGELFFGEGSRLTVL.

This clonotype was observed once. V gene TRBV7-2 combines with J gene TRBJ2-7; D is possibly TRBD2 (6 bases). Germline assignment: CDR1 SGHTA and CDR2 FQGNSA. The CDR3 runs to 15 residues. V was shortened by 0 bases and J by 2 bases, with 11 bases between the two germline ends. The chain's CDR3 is CASSLAVGLPYEQYF. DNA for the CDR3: TGTGCCAGCAGCTTAGCCGTGGGACTTCCCTACGAGCAGTACTTC. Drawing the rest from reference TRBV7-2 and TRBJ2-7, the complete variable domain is GAGVSQSPSNKVTEKGKDVELRCDPISGHTALYWYRQSLGQGLEFLIYFQGNSAPDKSGLPSDRFSAERTGGSVSTLTIQRTQQEDSAVYLCASSLAVGLPYEQYFGPGTRLTVT.

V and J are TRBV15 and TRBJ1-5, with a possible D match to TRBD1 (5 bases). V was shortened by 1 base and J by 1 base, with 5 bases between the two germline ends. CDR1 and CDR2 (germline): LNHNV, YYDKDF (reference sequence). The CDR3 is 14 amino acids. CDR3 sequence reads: CATSRGGSNQPQHF. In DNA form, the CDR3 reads TGTGCCACCAGCAGAGGGGGGAGCAATCAGCCCCAGCATTTT. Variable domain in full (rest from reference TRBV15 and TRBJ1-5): DAMVIQNPRYQVTQFGKPVTLSCSQTLNHNVMYWYQQKSSQAPKLLFHYYDKDFNNEADTPDNFQSRRPNTSFCFLDIRSPGLGDTAMYLCATSRGGSNQPQHFGDGTRLSIL.

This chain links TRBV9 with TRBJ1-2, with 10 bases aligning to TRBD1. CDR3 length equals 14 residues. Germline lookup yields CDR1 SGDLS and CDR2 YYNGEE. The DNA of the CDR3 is TGTGCTTCGAATCCGGGGACAGGGGTCTATGGCTACACCTTC. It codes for CASNPGTGVYGYTF. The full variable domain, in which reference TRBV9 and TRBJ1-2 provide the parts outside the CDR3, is DSGVTQTPKHLITATGQRVTLRCSPRSGDLSVYWYQQSLDQGLQFLIQYYNGEERAKGNILERFSAQQFPDLHSELNLSSLELGDSALYFCASNPGTGVYGYTFGSGTRLTVV.

CDR3 amino acids: CAWRSVPAPDTQYF. CDR3 coding DNA: TGTGCCTGGAGGTCTGTCCCGGCCCCAGATACGCAGTATTTT. This chain joins TRBV30 and TRBJ2-3, with D hard to call. Trimming took 3 bases from V and 4 from J, leaving 14 bases between them. There are 14 residues in the CDR3. Germline V gene sequence: CDR1 GTSNPN, CDR2 SVGIG (reference sequence).

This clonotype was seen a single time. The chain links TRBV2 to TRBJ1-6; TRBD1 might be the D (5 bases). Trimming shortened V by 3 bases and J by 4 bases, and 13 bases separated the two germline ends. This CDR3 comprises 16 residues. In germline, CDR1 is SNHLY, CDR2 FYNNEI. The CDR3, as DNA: TGTGCCAGCAGTGAGGGAGGGGAGGGTTATAATTCACCCCTCCACTTT. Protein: CASSEGGEGYNSPLHF.

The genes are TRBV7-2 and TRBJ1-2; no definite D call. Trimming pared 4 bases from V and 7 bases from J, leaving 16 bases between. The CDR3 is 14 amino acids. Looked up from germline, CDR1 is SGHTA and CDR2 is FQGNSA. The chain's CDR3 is CASSSRRGQSGYTF. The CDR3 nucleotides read TGTGCCAGCAGCTCCCGGCGGGGTCAGAGTGGCTACACCTTC.

Here the CDR3 DNA reads TGTGCCAGCAGCTTGAGTACGGGCATTCAGTACTTC. This translates into CASSLSTGIQYF. This rearrangement joins TRBV5-6 to TRBJ2-4; D unresolved. The V end lost 1 base, the J end lost 9 bases, and 8 bases lay between the germline ends. Germline CDR1 and CDR2: SGHDT and YYEEEE. This CDR3 is built from 12 residues.

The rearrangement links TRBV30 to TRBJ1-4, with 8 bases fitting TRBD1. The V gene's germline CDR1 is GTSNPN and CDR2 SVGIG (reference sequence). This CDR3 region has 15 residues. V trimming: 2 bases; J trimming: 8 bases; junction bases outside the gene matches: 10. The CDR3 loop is CAWSSSGGRREKLFF. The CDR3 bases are TGTGCCTGGAGTTCCTCAGGGGGCCGTCGGGAAAAACTGTTTTTT. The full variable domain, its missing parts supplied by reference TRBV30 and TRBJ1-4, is SQTIHQWPATLVQPVGSPLSLECTVEGTSNPNLYWYRQAAGRGLQLLFYSVGIGQISSEVPQNLSASRPQDRQFILSSKKLLLSDSGFYLCAWSSSGGRREKLFFGSGTQLSVL.

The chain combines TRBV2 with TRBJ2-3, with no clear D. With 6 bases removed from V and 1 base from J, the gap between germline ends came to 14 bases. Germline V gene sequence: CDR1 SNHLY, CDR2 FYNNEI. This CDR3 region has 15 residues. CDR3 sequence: CASSPSRSRTDTQYF. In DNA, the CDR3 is TGTGCCAGCAGCCCCTCACGGAGCCGCACAGATACGCAGTATTTT.

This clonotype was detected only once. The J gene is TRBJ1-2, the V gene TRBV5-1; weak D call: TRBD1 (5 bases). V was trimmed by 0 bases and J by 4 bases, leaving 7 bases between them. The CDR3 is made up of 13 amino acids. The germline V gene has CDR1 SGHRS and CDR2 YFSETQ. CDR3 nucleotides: TGCGCCAGCAGCTTGGAGGGGCTCTATGGCTACACCTTC. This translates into CASSLEGLYGYTF.

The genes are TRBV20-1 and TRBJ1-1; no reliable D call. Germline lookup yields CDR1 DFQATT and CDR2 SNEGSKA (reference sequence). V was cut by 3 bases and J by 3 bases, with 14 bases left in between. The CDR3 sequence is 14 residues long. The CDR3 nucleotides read TGCAGTGCTAGGATGGCTGGGTTGGACACTGAAGCTTTCTTT. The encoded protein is CSARMAGLDTEAFF.

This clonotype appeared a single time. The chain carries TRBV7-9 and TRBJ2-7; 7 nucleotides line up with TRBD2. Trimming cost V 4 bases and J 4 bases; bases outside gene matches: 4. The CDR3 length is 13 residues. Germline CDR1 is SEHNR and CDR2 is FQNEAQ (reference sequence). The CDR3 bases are TGTGCCAGCAGCTCCGGACTAGTTTACGAGCAGTACGTC. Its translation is CASSSGLVYEQYV.

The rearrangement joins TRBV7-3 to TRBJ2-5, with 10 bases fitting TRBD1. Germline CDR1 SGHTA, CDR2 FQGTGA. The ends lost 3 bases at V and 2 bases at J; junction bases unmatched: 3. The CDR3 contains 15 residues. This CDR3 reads CASSLGQGIQETQYF. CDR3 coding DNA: TGTGCCAGCAGCTTGGGACAGGGGATTCAAGAGACCCAGTACTTC.

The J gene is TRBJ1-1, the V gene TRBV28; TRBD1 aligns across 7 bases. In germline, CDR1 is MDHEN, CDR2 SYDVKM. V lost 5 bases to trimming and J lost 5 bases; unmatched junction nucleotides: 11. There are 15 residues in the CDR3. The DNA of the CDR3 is TGTGCCAGCAGTGAGACAGGGCGACTTCGGACTGAAGCTTTCTTT. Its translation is CASSETGRLRTEAFF.

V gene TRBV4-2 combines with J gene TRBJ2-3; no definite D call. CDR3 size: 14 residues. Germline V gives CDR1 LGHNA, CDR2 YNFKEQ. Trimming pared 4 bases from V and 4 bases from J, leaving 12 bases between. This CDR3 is CASSPARAPDTQYF. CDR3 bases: TGTGCCAGCAGCCCAGCTCGGGCCCCAGATACGCAGTATTTT.

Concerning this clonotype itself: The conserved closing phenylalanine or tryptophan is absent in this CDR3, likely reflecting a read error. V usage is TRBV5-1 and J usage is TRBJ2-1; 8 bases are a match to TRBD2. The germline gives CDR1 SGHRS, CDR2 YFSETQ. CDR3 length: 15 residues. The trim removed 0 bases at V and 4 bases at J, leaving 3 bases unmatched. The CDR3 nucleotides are TGCGCCAGCAGCTTGGCGGGGGGGGAGTACAATGAGCAGTTCCTC. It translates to CASSLAGGEYNEQFL.

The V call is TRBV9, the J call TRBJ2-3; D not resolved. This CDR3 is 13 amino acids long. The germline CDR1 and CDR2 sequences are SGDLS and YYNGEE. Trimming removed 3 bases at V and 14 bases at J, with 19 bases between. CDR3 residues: CASSGQSTASGYF. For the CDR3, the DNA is TGTGCCAGCAGCGGTCAAAGCACGGCCAGTGGGTATTTT.

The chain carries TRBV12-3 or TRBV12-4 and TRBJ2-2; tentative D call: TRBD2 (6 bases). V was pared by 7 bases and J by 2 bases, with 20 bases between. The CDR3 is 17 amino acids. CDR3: CASKPPFGGRNTGELFF. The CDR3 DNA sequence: TGTGCCAGCAAGCCCCCATTTGGGGGGAGAAACACCGGGGAGCTGTTTTTT.

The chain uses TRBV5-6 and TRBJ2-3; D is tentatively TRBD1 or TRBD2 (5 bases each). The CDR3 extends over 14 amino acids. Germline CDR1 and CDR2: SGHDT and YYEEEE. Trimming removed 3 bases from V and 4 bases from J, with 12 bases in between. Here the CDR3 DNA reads TGTGCCAGCAGCTCCACGGGGCGTCCAGATACGCAGTATTTT. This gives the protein CASSSTGRPDTQYF.

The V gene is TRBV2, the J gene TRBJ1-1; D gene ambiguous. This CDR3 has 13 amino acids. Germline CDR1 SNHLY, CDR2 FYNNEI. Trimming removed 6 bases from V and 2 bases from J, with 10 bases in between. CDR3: CASRRSYNTEAFF. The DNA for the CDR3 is TGTGCCAGCAGGAGAAGCTACAACACTGAAGCTTTCTTT.